These T cell receptor beta chains were read from a single sample in a study of blood T cell repertoires in COVID-19. Assay used: immunoSEQ multiplex PCR; TCRdb lists only in-frame clones, some missing. The table has roughly 430,000 clones, approximately 91% seen once. The sequenced sample was PBMCs or T cells enriched from blood (not recorded which). All receptors come from a woman aged 40 to 55 with acute COVID-19. Each CDR3 is given without its conserved first and last residue. Each record gives: clone size, J gene, V gene, CDR3 protein. Only part of the rows carry a size: once, few, many, or a class if the clone is expanded.

clone_size: NA; j_call: TRBJ1-1; v_call: TRBV2; cdr3_aa: ASSVRMVAF
clone_size: NA; j_call: TRBJ2-2; v_call: TRBV24-1; cdr3_aa: ATQPHSPGGTGELF
clone_size: NA; j_call: TRBJ1-2; v_call: TRBV30; cdr3_aa: ALGERGSGYT
clone_size: NA; j_call: TRBJ1-5; v_call: TRBV25-1; cdr3_aa: ASSESRGGQPQH
clone_size: NA; j_call: TRBJ2-3; v_call: TRBV5-5; cdr3_aa: ASEGPIPDTQY
clone_size: NA; j_call: TRBJ1-1; v_call: TRBV20-1; cdr3_aa: SASRQGNTEAF
clone_size: NA; j_call: TRBJ2-2; v_call: TRBV24-1; cdr3_aa: ATSERTGGEPGELF
clone_size: NA; j_call: TRBJ2-1; v_call: TRBV7-2; cdr3_aa: ASSLVQVEQF
clone_size: NA; j_call: TRBJ1-3; v_call: TRBV7-9; cdr3_aa: ASSLESGAGNTIY
clone_size: NA; j_call: TRBJ1-1; v_call: TRBV9; cdr3_aa: ASSVGYSNTEAF
clone_size: NA; j_call: TRBJ1-3; v_call: TRBV5-4; cdr3_aa: ASSSWTGRSGNTIY
clone_size: once; j_call: TRBJ1-3; v_call: TRBV10-1; cdr3_aa: ASSESGIYSGNTIY
clone_size: NA; j_call: TRBJ2-3; v_call: TRBV5-4; cdr3_aa: ASSLRGGSDTQY
clone_size: NA; j_call: TRBJ2-1; v_call: TRBV3-1/TRBV3-2; cdr3_aa: ASSPGTSYNEQF
clone_size: NA; j_call: TRBJ2-1; v_call: TRBV11-2; cdr3_aa: ASSPPRGDTYYNEQF
clone_size: NA; j_call: TRBJ2-5; v_call: TRBV4-1; cdr3_aa: ASSQAPTGRETQY
clone_size: NA; j_call: TRBJ1-1; v_call: TRBV3-1/TRBV3-2; cdr3_aa: ASNPAGTTEAF
clone_size: NA; j_call: TRBJ1-6; v_call: TRBV5-6; cdr3_aa: ASSLIQGENSPLH
clone_size: NA; j_call: TRBJ1-5; v_call: TRBV7-4; cdr3_aa: ASSWGQLNSNQPQH
clone_size: NA; j_call: TRBJ2-7; v_call: TRBV5-1; cdr3_aa: ASSLGTGQSYEQY
clone_size: NA; j_call: TRBJ2-7; v_call: TRBV6-5; cdr3_aa: ASTGVHYEQY
clone_size: NA; j_call: TRBJ1-5; v_call: TRBV5-8; cdr3_aa: ASTLQVRNQPQH
clone_size: once; j_call: TRBJ1-1; v_call: TRBV29-1; cdr3_aa: SVDRGGTEAF
clone_size: NA; j_call: TRBJ1-2; v_call: TRBV30; cdr3_aa: AWRPSGGIVGGYT
clone_size: once; j_call: TRBJ1-1; v_call: TRBV27; cdr3_aa: ASSLALSSEAF
clone_size: NA; j_call: TRBJ1-1; v_call: TRBV18; cdr3_aa: ASSPQGYYTEAF
clone_size: once; j_call: TRBJ1-2; v_call: TRBV3-1/TRBV3-2; cdr3_aa: ASSHAEFGYT
clone_size: once; j_call: TRBJ1-2; v_call: TRBV10-3; cdr3_aa: AISDFDSNYGYT
clone_size: few; j_call: TRBJ1-6; v_call: TRBV19; cdr3_aa: ASSYAFDSTSPLH
clone_size: NA; j_call: TRBJ2-3; v_call: TRBV10-3; cdr3_aa: AIGSSGGATDTQY
clone_size: NA; j_call: TRBJ1-5; v_call: TRBV27; cdr3_aa: ASSFRGGISNQPQH
clone_size: NA; j_call: TRBJ2-7; v_call: TRBV10-3; cdr3_aa: AISETGQTYEQY
clone_size: NA; j_call: TRBJ2-7; v_call: TRBV7-6; cdr3_aa: ASSPGTSVTYEQY
clone_size: NA; j_call: TRBJ2-2; v_call: TRBV6-1; cdr3_aa: ASSEEGSRVGELF
clone_size: NA; j_call: TRBJ2-5; v_call: TRBV24-1; cdr3_aa: ATSDPGQGEETQY
clone_size: NA; j_call: TRBJ1-5; v_call: TRBV7-8; cdr3_aa: ASSHGQGNQPQH
clone_size: few; j_call: TRBJ1-4; v_call: TRBV5-1; cdr3_aa: ASSTDSFNEKLF
clone_size: NA; j_call: TRBJ1-1; v_call: TRBV5-1; cdr3_aa: ASSLTGTGGAGTEAF
clone_size: NA; j_call: TRBJ1-1; v_call: TRBV19; cdr3_aa: ASSPWDRGPEAF
clone_size: NA; j_call: TRBJ2-4; v_call: TRBV20-1; cdr3_aa: SASPSGGLIAKNIQY
clone_size: NA; j_call: TRBJ1-1; v_call: TRBV7-9; cdr3_aa: ASSFPEGGDTEAF
clone_size: NA; j_call: TRBJ2-7; v_call: TRBV28; cdr3_aa: ASSLFRYEQY
clone_size: NA; j_call: TRBJ1-2; v_call: TRBV4-2; cdr3_aa: ASSRQSRDSGFNYGYT
clone_size: NA; j_call: TRBJ2-1; v_call: TRBV7-9; cdr3_aa: ASSLEMEPEQF